This T cell receptor (beta chain) emerged from a study of graft-versus-host responses after intestinal transplantation (dated by TCRdb to about 2021). In the study overall: The transplants that recipients got were multivisceral, liver-intestinal, or isolated intestinal. Every recipient was given anti-thymocyte globulin induction, followed by around three years of maintenance tacrolimus and steroids. After intestinal transplantation, graft-versus-host and host-versus-graft alloreactive T cell clones were followed in the graft, circulation and bone marrow using bulk TCR-beta CDR3 sequencing. To identify alloreactive clones, pre-transplant mixed lymphocyte reaction products were sequenced and compared with unstimulated pre-transplant donor and recipient T cells. A cohort of fewer than 25 intestinal transplant recipients, including one retransplant, was enrolled, and a few patients lacking pretransplant specimens were excluded. A peak of at least 4% donor T cells among recipient peripheral blood mononuclear cells was the definition used for donor T cell macrochimerism. Rather than going through the commercial service, samples from a few later patients were sequenced in-house on an Illumina MiSeq and processed with MiXCR.

Inclusive of the bounding cysteine and phenylalanine, the CDR3 is 13 residues long. Here the CDR3 DNA is all that survives: 39 bases in frame from base 1. The germline V gene yields MDHEN for CDR1 and SYDVKM for CDR2. V is clipped by 1 base and J by 5 bases, and the sequence between their germline boundaries is 8 bases long. Libraries were prepared through the immunoSEQ multiplex PCR assay. For most patients, genomic DNA was isolated with the Qiagen DNeasy Blood and Tissue Kit and shipped frozen to Adaptive Biotechnologies for TCR sequencing. High-throughput TCR-beta CDR3 sequencing of genomic DNA from most patients was performed by Adaptive Biotechnologies. In the source study's methods: Adaptive's ImmunoSEQ software was the source of the TCR sequencing data for 15 to 20 patients, while a few other patients were processed with MiXCR and VDJtools. CD4 versus CD8 sorting errors were corrected by removing sequences found in both subsets at a frequency ratio below 5:1. CDR3 nucleotide sequences shared between donor and recipient were removed because the origin of such sequences could not be assigned. To be classed as alloreactive, a clone needed at least 2-fold expansion over unstimulated cells and a minimum CFSE-low frequency of 0.002% (template counts) or 0.001% (read counts). Clones were considered mappable if detected in sequenced pre-transplant spleen, lymph node, or MLR CFSE-low populations of the donor or recipient. Cumulative frequency of alloreactive clones was calculated as a percentage of all sequences weighted by copy number. In TCRdb, the immuneACCESS table is reduced to in-frame sequences with V and J assigned. These tables do not hold every clone; where another copy was compared, an unresolved V gene accounts for under half, and the others remain unexplained. The DNA was the basis for D and trimming; V, J and clone size are from that table. Present in this sample are about 90,000 clones, roughly 93% of which were seen just once. 0.15% to 0.2% of the sample lies in the top ten.

Study-wide conclusions, independent of this receptor: GvH clones were found in recipient bone marrow, and some of the GvH clones appeared earlier in ileal mucosa or blood, which is consistent with an intestinal mucosal origin. In the allografts of patients with donor T cell macrochimerism, GvH to HvG T cell clonal ratios were high. Peak levels of circulating GvH clones were associated with declines in HvG clones early after transplant. The conclusions were limited by the relatively low number and heterogeneity of the intestinal transplant patients.

Notes on this clone: Its antigen remains unidentified. There are no base qualities to consult, and no much larger clone falls within one base.

Explained via the paper, the time point label denotes: cells obtained before transplantation from donor or recipient. CD3+CD4+ and CD3+CD8+ populations were FACS-sorted from unstimulated pre-transplant donor and recipient cells taken from spleen or lymph nodes. The rearrangement joined TRBV28 to TRBJ1-2; TRBD1 is a weak D gene call, 5 bases matching. The sample in question was unstimulated CD4+ T cells sorted from spleen or lymph node cells, obtained before transplant. This TCR came from a human donor who was the organ donor for an intestinal transplant. DNA sequence: TGTGCCAGCAGTTTATCAGGGTTGTATGGCTACACCTTC. Its protein product is CASSLSGLYGYTF.